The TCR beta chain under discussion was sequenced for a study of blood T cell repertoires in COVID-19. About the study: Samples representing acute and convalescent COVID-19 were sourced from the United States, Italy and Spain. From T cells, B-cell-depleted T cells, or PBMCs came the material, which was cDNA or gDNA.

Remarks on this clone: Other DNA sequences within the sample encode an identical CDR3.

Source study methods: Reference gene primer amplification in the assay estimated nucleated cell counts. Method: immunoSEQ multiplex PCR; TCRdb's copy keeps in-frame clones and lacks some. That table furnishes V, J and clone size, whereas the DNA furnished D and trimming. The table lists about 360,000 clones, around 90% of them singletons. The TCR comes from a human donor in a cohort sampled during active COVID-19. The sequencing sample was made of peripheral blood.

CDR3 region: CASSRLAGGQETQYF. CDR3 DNA: TGCGCCAGCAGCCGTCTAGCGGGAGGACAAGAGACCCAGTACTTC. The chain carries TRBV5-1 and TRBJ2-5, with 11 bases lining up with TRBD2. Per germline, CDR1 SGHRS and CDR2 YFSETQ. V lost 4 bases to trimming and J lost 2 bases; unmatched junction nucleotides: 4. This CDR3 has 15 amino acids.